This entry describes one TCR beta chain. The read terminates 3 residues ahead of where the CDR3 ends, so the germline J gene completes it. Clones were read by immunoSEQ multiplex PCR, and TCRdb kept only the in-frame ones, dropping some. This sample lists tens of thousands of clones; its ten largest clones have roughly 0.89%. The data were taken from a study of Tregs in tolerant kidney transplant recipients. V shed 4 bases, J shed 3 bases, and the junction held 7 bases outside the gene matches. The CDR3 spans 15 residues. Germline values: CDR1 SGHTA, CDR2 FQGNSA. This clonotype was obtained from a human donor who received a combined kidney and bone marrow transplant. The chain carries TRBV7-2 and TRBJ2-7, with TRBD1 matching over 9 bases. The sequencing here drew on CD4+ T cells from blood, taken before the transplant. CDR3 bases read: TGTGCCAGCAGCTCCCAGTTGGGACAGGGCTACGAG. The encoded protein is CASSSQLGQGYE. The entire CDR3 sequence reads CASSSQLGQGYEQYF.